Presented here are 14 T cell receptor beta chains from one specimen sequenced in a study of OX40 agonist ivuxolimab in advanced cancers. The library came from the immunoSEQ multiplex PCR assay. The source is immuneACCESS, and TCRdb retained only in-frame sequences with V and J called. Part of the clones is not carried over; for the studies checked, unresolved V genes explain less than half of this, and the remainder is unexplained. The sample profile shows about 93,000 clones; roughly 94% of them were found once. The biggest ten clones account for about 0.51% of the sample. The starting material was CD4+ or CD8+ T cells sorted from blood, obtained in a trial of the OX40 agonist ivuxolimab. Receptor source: an adult with an advanced solid tumor such as melanoma, head and neck, liver or kidney cancer.

V and J are TRBV7-3 and TRBJ2-1, with D tentatively TRBD1 (5 bases). The CDR3 contains 15 residues. The germline V gene has CDR1 SGHTA and CDR2 FQGTGA. V lost 2 bases and J lost 3, with 11 bases in between. The CDR3 protein is CASSLGQGNYNEQFF. As DNA, the CDR3 is TGTGCCAGCAGCTTAGGGCAGGGTAACTACAATGAGCAGTTCTTC.

This clone came up once. This chain uses TRBV2 with TRBJ2-5; 7 bases align to TRBD2. This CDR3 has 14 amino acids. Germline V gene sequence: CDR1 SNHLY, CDR2 FYNNEI. The J segment lost 5 bases and the V segment lost 7 bases, leaving 10 bases of the junction unmatched. In nucleotides, the CDR3 is TGTGCCAGCAAAGGTGCGGGGGAAGGGGAGACCCAGTACTTC. Its translation: CASKGAGEGETQYF.

The chain joins TRBV10-1 to TRBJ2-3, with D possibly TRBD2 on 6 matching bases. This CDR3 contains 15 residues. Trimming shortened V by 0 bases and J by 1 base, and 8 bases separated the two germline ends. Germline V gene data show CDR1 as WNHNN and CDR2 as SYGVQD (reference sequence). The CDR3 DNA follows: TGCGCCAGCAGTGAGTCGTCTAGCGGCACAGATACGCAGTATTTT. This sequence encodes CASSESSSGTDTQYF.

The V call is TRBV6-5, the J call TRBJ1-2; 7 bases are shared with TRBD1. V gave up 5 bases and J gave up 5 bases; unmatched junction bases: 11. Per the germline V gene, CDR1 is MNHEY and CDR2 is SVGAGI. The CDR3 sequence is 15 residues long. The CDR3 DNA reads as TGTGCCAGCAGTCAAAACCACGACAGGGCATATGGCTACACCTTC. Protein: CASSQNHDRAYGYTF.

The chain uses TRBV18 and TRBJ1-2; D possibly corresponds to TRBD1 (6 bases). The V gene's germline CDR1 is KGHSH and CDR2 LQKENI. With 5 bases removed from V and 5 bases from J, the gap between germline ends came to 18 bases. The length of the CDR3 is 15 residues. The CDR3: CASSAGAGAVYGYTF. CDR3 coding DNA: TGTGCCAGCTCAGCCGGGGCAGGGGCGGTTTATGGCTACACCTTC.

This chain joins TRBV10-3 and TRBJ2-1; 10 nucleotides line up with TRBD1. CDR3 size: 15 residues. V was clipped by 2 bases and J by 4 bases; unmatched bases: 2. CDR1 is ENHRY, CDR2 SYGVKD, per germline. DNA for the CDR3: TGTGCCATCAGTGAGGACAGGGGGCAATACAATGAGCAGTTCTTC. Its translation: CAISEDRGQYNEQFF.

This rearrangement joins TRBV4-2 to TRBJ1-5, with D possibly being TRBD1 (5 bases). The germline CDR1 and CDR2 sequences are LGHNA and YNFKEQ. CDR3 length: 17 amino acids. With 1 base removed from V and 2 bases from J, the gap between germline ends came to 15 bases. The CDR3 DNA reads TGTGCCAGCAGCCAAGTACAAGGTGGGGGGGGCAATCAGCCCCAGCATTTT. The encoded protein is CASSQVQGGGGNQPQHF.

The V gene is TRBV30, the J gene TRBJ1-6, with D possibly being TRBD1 (5 bases). Germline values: CDR1 GTSNPN, CDR2 SVGIG (reference sequence). With 6 bases removed from V and 2 bases from J, the gap between germline ends came to 11 bases. The CDR3 extends over 14 amino acids. The CDR3, as DNA: TGTGCCTGCAGGGTACAGCCCTATAATTCACCCCTCCACTTT. Protein product: CACRVQPYNSPLHF.

This clone showed up just once. The CDR3 DNA reads as TGTGCCAGCAGCTTAGCGTTGGCAGGGGGTACCGGGGAGCTGTTTTTT. This sequence encodes CASSLALAGGTGELFF. This chain uses TRBV7-9 with TRBJ2-2; 7 positions agree with TRBD1. Germline V gene sequence: CDR1 SEHNR, CDR2 FQNEAQ (reference sequence). Trimming removed 0 bases from V and 5 bases from J; junction bases left unmatched: 6. The CDR3 has 16 residues.

The chain uses TRBV19 and TRBJ2-3; TRBD2 matches 7 bases. The CDR3 contains 14 residues. The V segment lost 4 bases and the J segment 5 bases; nucleotides outside the gene matches: 6. Germline assignment: CDR1 LNHDA and CDR2 SQIVND (reference sequence). The CDR3 spells CASSRGGSLDTQYF. The CDR3 DNA is TGTGCCAGTAGTAGGGGCGGGAGTCTAGATACGCAGTATTTT.

This sequence joins TRBV11-2 and TRBJ1-5; a weak D match, TRBD1 (6 bases). Trimming took 5 bases from V and 3 from J, leaving 11 bases between them. The CDR3 is 14 residues long. Per the germline V gene, CDR1 is SGHAT and CDR2 is FQNNGV. This chain's CDR3 is CASSPTGNNQPQHF. The CDR3 region has the DNA TGTGCCAGCAGCCCTACAGGGAACAATCAGCCCCAGCATTTT.

The V call is TRBV2, the J call TRBJ2-7, with D hard to call. The CDR3 has 12 amino acids. Germline CDR1 SNHLY, CDR2 FYNNEI. Trimming stripped 4 bases from V and 0 bases from J, with 4 bases between. The CDR3 region is CASSVSSYEQYF. Written as DNA, the CDR3 is TGTGCCAGCAGTGTCAGCTCCTACGAGCAGTACTTC.

The chain uses TRBV5-6 and TRBJ1-1; 7 nucleotides agree with TRBD1. The CDR3 covers 15 residues. Germline CDR1 SGHDT, CDR2 YYEEEE. The trim removed 2 bases at V and 1 base at J, leaving 5 bases unmatched. CDR3 protein: CASSFWTGPNTEAFF. The CDR3 DNA reads as TGTGCCAGCAGCTTTTGGACAGGCCCGAACACTGAAGCTTTCTTT.

As regards this clone: Other DNA sequences of this sample code for an identical CDR3. In nucleotides, the CDR3 is TGTGCCAGCAGTTACGGACACCAAGAGACCCAGTACTTC. This sequence encodes CASSYGHQETQYF. The V and J genes are TRBV6-6 and TRBJ2-5, with D unclear. Trimming took off 2 bases at V and 0 bases at J, with 4 bases between the two ends. CDR1 is MNHNY, CDR2 SVGAGI, per germline (reference sequence). This CDR3 is 13 amino acids long.